Below, one T cell receptor (beta chain) is given with its context. The entry originates in a study of T cell responses to AZD1222 COVID-19 vaccine. Sequencing used immunoSEQ multiplex PCR; TCRdb keeps in-frame clones, though not all of them. The table shows roughly 140,000 clones, with roughly 90% occurring only once. Sample: peripheral blood, taken 28 days after the second AZD1222 dose. This TCR was sampled from an adult who received the AZD1222 COVID-19 vaccine.

The CDR3 is CASQTGRSNQPQHF. The CDR3 DNA reads as TGTGCCAGTCAGACGGGTCGTTCCAATCAGCCCCAGCATTTT. V and J are TRBV19 and TRBJ1-5; D not resolved. CDR1 and CDR2 (germline): LNHDA, SQIVND (reference sequence). This CDR3 has 14 residues. Trimming removed 8 bases at V and 3 bases at J, with 14 bases between. Together with reference TRBV19 and TRBJ1-5, the CDR3 gives the full variable domain: DGGITQSPKYLFRKEGQNVTLSCEQNLNHDAMYWYRQDPGQGLRLIYYSQIVNDFQKGDIAEGYSVSREKKESFPLTVTSAQKNPTAFYLCASQTGRSNQPQHFGDGTRLSIL.